What follows is one TCR beta chain and its context. What it binds is not known. The germline V gene has CDR1 MDHEN and CDR2 SYDVKM. CDR3 length equals 11 residues. V was cut by 10 bases and J by 11 bases, with 17 bases left in between. Using immunoSEQ multiplex PCR, the repertoire was profiled, and TCRdb retains in-frame clones only, with some absent. Of roughly 80,000 clones in the sample, around 86% were seen once. The sample is drawn from a study of OX40 agonist ivuxolimab in advanced cancers. Overall study results and limits: Antigens targeted by the expanded peripheral T cells were not determined. In the 0.1-3.0 mg/kg groups, partial responders showed among the lowest expansion. Blood T cells, both CD4+ and CD8+, expanded clonally by week 6 at 0.1 to 3.0 mg/kg. Relative to CD4+, CD8+ T cells held more expanded clones on average.

The input for sequencing was CD4+ or CD8+ T cells sorted from blood, taken in a trial of the OX40 agonist ivuxolimab. This sequence joins TRBV28 and TRBJ1-1, with a tentative D call TRBD1 (5 bases). The source is an adult with an advanced solid tumor such as melanoma, head and neck, liver or kidney cancer. The CDR3 coding sequence is TGTGCCACCGCTATTCCCGGGGCTGCTTTCTTT. Translating it yields CATAIPGAAFF.